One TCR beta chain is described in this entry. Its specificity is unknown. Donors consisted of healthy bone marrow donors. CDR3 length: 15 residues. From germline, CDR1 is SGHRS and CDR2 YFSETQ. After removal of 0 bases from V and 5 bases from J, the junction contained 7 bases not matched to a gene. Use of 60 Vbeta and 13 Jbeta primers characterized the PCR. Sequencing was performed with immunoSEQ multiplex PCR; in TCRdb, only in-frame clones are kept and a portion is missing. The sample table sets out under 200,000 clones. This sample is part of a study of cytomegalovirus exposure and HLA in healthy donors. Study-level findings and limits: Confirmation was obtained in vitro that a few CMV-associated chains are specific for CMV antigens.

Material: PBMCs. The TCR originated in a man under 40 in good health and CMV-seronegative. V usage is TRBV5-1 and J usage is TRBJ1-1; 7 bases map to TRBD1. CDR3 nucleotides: TGCGCCAGCAGCTTGGCTCAGGGGGTGGATACTGAAGCTTTCTTT. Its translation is CASSLAQGVDTEAFF.